This TCR beta chain was captured by sequencing in a study of T cell responses to AZD1222 COVID-19 vaccine. Profiled with immunoSEQ multiplex PCR; TCRdb holds only in-frame clones, not every one. The sample has more than 110,000 clones; 92% are singletons. This CDR3 comprises 16 residues. The clonotype originates from an adult in good health. The sample was peripheral blood, taken on day 0 of AZD1222 vaccination. The rearrangement joins TRBV21-1 to TRBJ2-4. TRBV21-1 is flagged as a pseudogene. The CDR3 is CASSKGAGVAKNIQYF. CDR3 nucleotide sequence: TGTGCCAGCAGCAAAGGGGCAGGAGTAGCCAAAAACATTCAGTACTTC.